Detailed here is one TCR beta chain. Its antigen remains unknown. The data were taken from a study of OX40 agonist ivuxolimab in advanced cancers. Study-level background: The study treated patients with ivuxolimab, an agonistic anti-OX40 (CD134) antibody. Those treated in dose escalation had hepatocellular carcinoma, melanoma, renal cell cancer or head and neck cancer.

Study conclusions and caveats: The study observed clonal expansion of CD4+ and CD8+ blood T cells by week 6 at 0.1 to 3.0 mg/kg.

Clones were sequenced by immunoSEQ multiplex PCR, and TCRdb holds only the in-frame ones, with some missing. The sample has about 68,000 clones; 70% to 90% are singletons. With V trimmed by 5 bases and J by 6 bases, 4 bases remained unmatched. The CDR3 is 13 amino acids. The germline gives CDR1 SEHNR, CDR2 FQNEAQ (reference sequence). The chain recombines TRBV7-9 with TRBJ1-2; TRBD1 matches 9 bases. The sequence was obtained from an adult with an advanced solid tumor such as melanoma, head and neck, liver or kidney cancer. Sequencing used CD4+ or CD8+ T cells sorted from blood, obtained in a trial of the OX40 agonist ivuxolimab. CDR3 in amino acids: CASSTGTGNGYTF. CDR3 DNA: TGTGCCAGCAGCACCGGGACAGGGAATGGCTACACCTTC.